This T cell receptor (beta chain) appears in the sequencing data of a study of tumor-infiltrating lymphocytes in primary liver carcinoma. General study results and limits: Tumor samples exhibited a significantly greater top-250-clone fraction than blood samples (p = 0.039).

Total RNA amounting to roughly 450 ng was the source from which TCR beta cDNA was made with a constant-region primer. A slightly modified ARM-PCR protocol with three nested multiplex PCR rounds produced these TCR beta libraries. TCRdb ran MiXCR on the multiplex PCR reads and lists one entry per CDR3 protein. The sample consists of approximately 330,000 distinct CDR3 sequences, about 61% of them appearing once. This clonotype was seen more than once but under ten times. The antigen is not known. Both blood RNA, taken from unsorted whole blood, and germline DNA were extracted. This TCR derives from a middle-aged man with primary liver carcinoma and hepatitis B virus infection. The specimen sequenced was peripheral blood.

The CDR3 nucleotides are TGTGCCAGCAGCCCACAATCCCCACATAATTCACCCCTCCACTTT. This codes for CASSPQSPHNSPLHF. This rearrangement joins TRBV5-5 to TRBJ1-6, with D uncertain. The CDR3 consists of 15 residues. V lost 4 bases, J lost 5 bases, and 13 bases lay in between. Per the germline V gene, CDR1 is SGHKS and CDR2 is YYEKEE (reference sequence).